This paragraph covers one T cell receptor beta chain sequence. The V gene's germline CDR1 is MNHEY and CDR2 SMNVEV (reference sequence). J gave up 0 bases and V 1 base, and 11 bases lay outside the gene matches. The CDR3 sequence is 20 residues long. This sample is drawn from a study of shared T cell receptors in the human thymus. Profiled with immunoSEQ multiplex PCR; TCRdb holds only in-frame clones, not every one. Of about 710,000 clones listed, 70% to 90% are singletons. Separately, the same data were catalogued under a study of human thymus T cells. That source notes: Having surgery to correct congenital heart defects, healthy Finnish infants acted as the donors. During corrective heart surgery, resections were taken, and the thymus tissue came from them.

Sequencing was carried out using thymocytes. The chain joins TRBV27 to TRBJ2-1, with TRBD2 matching 11 bases. The sequence was collected from a boy in the first two years of life with a congenital heart defect. The CDR3 region has the DNA TGTGCCAGCAGTTTATTTCGACTAGCGGGAATTGACAGCTCCTACAATGAGCAGTTCTTC. Translating it yields CASSLFRLAGIDSSYNEQFF.